Each of the 5 T cell receptor beta chains below was sequenced from the same sample in a study of T cell responses to AZD1222 COVID-19 vaccine. Some clones are missing from TCRdb's copy, which holds only in-frame ones; the method was immunoSEQ multiplex PCR. The table records approximately 110,000 clones, over 80% of them present only once. The sequences come from peripheral blood, collected 28 days after the second AZD1222 dose. The receptors come from an adult who received the AZD1222 COVID-19 vaccine.

CDR3 nucleotides: TGTGCCAGCAGCTTCTACAATGAGCAGTTCTTC. Amino acid sequence: CASSFYNEQFF. The V gene is TRBV7-9, the J gene TRBJ2-1; no clear D gene. Germline V CDR1 and CDR2: SEHNR, FQNEAQ (reference sequence). Trimming shortened V by 3 bases and J by 3 bases, and 0 bases separated the two germline ends. This CDR3 spans 11 amino acids.

The genes are TRBV5-1 and TRBJ1-1; TRBD1 matches at 9 bases. The CDR3 runs to 15 residues. Germline CDR1 is SGHRS and CDR2 is YFSETQ. The ends lost 2 bases at V and 4 bases at J; junction bases unmatched: 6. CDR3 DNA sequence: TGCGCCAGCAGCTTTACAGGGGGCGGTCGCACTGAAGCTTTCTTT. Its translation is CASSFTGGGRTEAFF.

The V and J genes are TRBV11-3 and TRBJ1-1; D unresolved. The germline V gene has CDR1 SGHNT and CDR2 YENEEA. V lost 5 bases, J lost 2 bases, and 15 bases lay in between. CDR3 length: 15 residues. For the CDR3, the DNA is TGTGCCAGCAGCCCGAGACATGGGTTTAACACTGAAGCTTTCTTT. Amino acids: CASSPRHGFNTEAFF.

Details on this clone: The junction differs from germline at one of its ends, possibly a read error. This rearrangement joins TRBV7-7 to TRBJ2-3; 13 nucleotides line up with TRBD2. Germline CDR1 and CDR2: SSHAT and FNYEAQ (reference sequence). The CDR3 is 16 residues long. The CDR3, as DNA: TGTGCTAGCAGCCACGGACTAGCGGGGGGCACAGATACGCAGTATTTT. Translation: CASSHGLAGGTDTQYF.

V gene TRBV12-3 or TRBV12-4 combines with J gene TRBJ1-1; D unresolved. With 5 bases removed from V and 0 bases from J, the gap between germline ends came to 7 bases. There are 13 residues in the CDR3. CDR3 coding DNA: TGTGCCAGCAGTACGGGCATGAACACTGAAGCTTTCTTT. Translating gives CASSTGMNTEAFF.